The sequence of this T cell receptor beta chain was determined in a study of T cells after yellow fever vaccination. General study points: In post-booster samples, most primary-vaccination clones reappeared (approximately 97% CD4, about 91% CD8). Researchers noted that a small share of clonotypes showed up in both CD4 and CD8 compartments. Weaker in magnitude, the secondary response showed a faster peak on day 5 versus 15.

As for this clonotype: Its antigen remains unidentified.

This CDR3 region has 15 residues. V was pared by 5 bases and J by 6 bases, with 18 bases between. CDR1 and CDR2 from the germline V gene are SEHNR and FQNEAQ (reference sequence). For TCR, cDNA came from 5'RACE template switching, which added a universal primer site and UMIs. Each CDR3 protein is one row after TCRdb ran MiXCR on the 5' RACE reads. Among around 110,000 distinct CDR3 sequences listed, 8.4% were seen once. Here the sequenced sample was CD8+ T cells sorted from PBMCs, taken 45 days after the yellow fever booster vaccination. The receptor's source is a man aged 25-45 years who received the YFV17D yellow fever vaccine. J is TRBJ2-3 and V is TRBV7-9, with a weak D call TRBD2 (5 bases). CDR3 DNA sequence: TGTGCCAGCAGCCCAGGTGTGGAGGAACGGGATACGCAGTATTTT. Its translation is CASSPGVEERDTQYF. The whole variable domain, filled in from reference TRBV7-9 and TRBJ2-3, reads DTGVSQNPRHKITKRGQNVTFRCDPISEHNRLYWYRQTLGQGPEFLTYFQNEAQLEKSRLLSDRFSAERPKGSFSTLEIQRTEQGDSAMYLCASSPGVEERDTQYFGPGTRLTVL.